Included here is one TCR beta chain sequence, with context. As yet, its antigen is unknown. CDR1 and CDR2 from the germline V gene are SGHTA and FQGNSA. With 2 bases clipped from V and 0 bases from J, the junction kept 11 bases outside the gene matches. CDR3 size: 19 residues. Time point: week 11, during vaccination. Each vaccine dose was 300 ug of mutant IDH1 20-mer peptide, with topical imiquimod. Those who donated had recent WHO grade 3 or 4 IDH1-mutant, ATRX-lost astrocytomas. The data were obtained in a study of a mutant IDH1 vaccine in newly diagnosed glioma. Overall study: Averaging 40.4 years of age, treated patients were around 62% male and approximately 38% female. Overall study results and limits: The study observed vaccine-induced immune responses in roughly 93% of patients.

Some clones are missing from TCRdb's copy, which holds only in-frame ones; the method was immunoSEQ multiplex PCR. The data hold tens of thousands of clones, with roughly 83% observed a single time. This material consisted of PBMCs, taken from a glioma patient whose treatment included an IDH1 peptide vaccine. The sequence derives from a woman aged 45-65 years with glioma. The V and J genes are TRBV7-2 and TRBJ2-3, with 10 bases aligning to TRBD2. The CDR3 protein is CASSLTSGARYTSTDTQYF. In DNA, the CDR3 is TGTGCCAGCAGCTTAACTAGCGGGGCAAGATATACTAGCACAGATACGCAGTATTTT.